This TCR beta chain was captured by sequencing in a study of tumor-infiltrating lymphocytes in glioblastoma multiforme. TCR beta libraries were built from RNA through three nested multiplex PCR rounds using modified ARM-PCR. A C-beta primer primed TCRB cDNA from about 0.49 ug RNA. Using its own MiXCR run on the multiplex PCR reads, TCRdb lists one record per CDR3 protein. This table has about 8,400 distinct CDR3 sequences, 65% to 75% appearing once. The germline CDR1 and CDR2 sequences are SGHNT and YENEEA. The CDR3 totals 13 residues. Trimming left V 5 bases short and J 6 bases short, with 11 bases between.

The chain employs TRBV11-3 and TRBJ2-1, with D uncertain. The clonotype originates from a male donor with glioblastoma. Sequenced sample: brain tumor tissue. Here the CDR3 reads CASSLRGPNEQFF. In DNA, the CDR3 is TGTGCCAGCAGCCTCAGAGGTCCCAATGAGCAGTTCTTC.